Below, 27 T cell receptor beta chains from the same sample are listed, as sequenced in a study of breast tumors, draining lymph nodes, adjacent tissues. Axillary draining lymph nodes of breast cancer patients supplied the node samples. TCRdb recomputed calls from the multiplex PCR reads with MiXCR, one row per CDR3 protein. The sample contains more than 250,000 distinct CDR3 sequences, around 31% of which appear only once. Sequenced material: axillary lymph node tissue. Every receptor here comes from a female donor with breast cancer. Some clones in this sample may be carry-over from other donors' samples.

This clonotype was picked up many times. J is TRBJ2-7 and V is TRBV11-2; D is perhaps TRBD1 (6 bases). The V gene's germline CDR1 is SGHAT and CDR2 FQNNGV. The CDR3 spans 15 residues. V dropped 1 base and J dropped 3 bases, with 13 bases sitting between them. CDR3 bases: TGTGCCAGCAGCTTAGGGCAGGGGCAACGCTACGAGCAGTACTTC. Protein product: CASSLGQGQRYEQYF.

This clonotype appeared once. The chain is built from TRBV12-3 or TRBV12-4 and TRBJ1-2, with a possible D match to TRBD1 (5 bases). V lost 3 bases and J 5 bases, leaving 19 bases between the germline ends. This CDR3 spans 16 amino acids. CDR3 DNA: TGTGCCAGCAGTTTCTCTGACGTGGGACGGGGGTATGGCTACACCTTC. Translation: CASSFSDVGRGYGYTF.

This clonotype was seen many times. CDR3 DNA sequence: TGTGCCACCAGTGACAACGGACTAGCCTACAATGAGCAGTTCTTC. This gives the protein CATSDNGLAYNEQFF. The chain is built from TRBV24-1 and TRBJ2-1; 7 positions agree with TRBD2. V lost 4 bases and J lost 2; bases outside the gene matches: 4. There are 15 residues in the CDR3. From germline, CDR1 is KGHDR and CDR2 SFDVKD.

This clonotype came up many times. The V and J genes are TRBV12-3 or TRBV12-4 and TRBJ2-7; 9 bases map to TRBD2. Losses at the gene ends were 4 bases for V and 1 base for J; bases not matched to a gene: 2. The CDR3 covers 14 residues. CDR3 sequence reads: CASSSTSGSYEQYF. In DNA, the CDR3 is TGTGCCAGCAGTTCGACTAGCGGATCCTACGAGCAGTACTTC.

This rearrangement joins TRBV13 to TRBJ1-1, with D possibly being TRBD1 (5 bases). The V end lost 5 bases, the J end lost 1 base, and 14 bases lay between the germline ends. Looked up from germline, CDR1 is PRHDT and CDR2 is FYEKMQ (reference sequence). The CDR3 totals 15 residues. CDR3 coding DNA: TGTGCCAGCAGCCCTTTGGGGCAGCCGAACACTGAAGCTTTCTTT. It encodes CASSPLGQPNTEAFF.

This clonotype was detected many times. This chain uses TRBV24-1 with TRBJ2-1, with D tentatively TRBD1 or TRBD2 (7 bases each). Germline V gene data show CDR1 as KGHDR and CDR2 as SFDVKD. The CDR3 has 16 residues. V lost 4 bases to trimming and J lost 7 bases, with 19 bases between them. CDR3 sequence reads: CATSDPRGGRGNEQFF. Here the CDR3 DNA reads TGTGCCACCAGTGACCCCAGGGGGGGAAGGGGAAATGAGCAGTTCTTC.

Many counts were recorded for this clonotype. V gene TRBV7-9 combines with J gene TRBJ1-2; 10 bases agree with TRBD1. Trimming removed 4 bases from V and 4 bases from J; junction bases left unmatched: 3. From germline, CDR1 is SEHNR and CDR2 FQNEAQ (reference sequence). This CDR3 is built from 14 residues. CDR3 sequence: CASSSTGGIYGYTF. As DNA, the CDR3 is TGTGCCAGCAGCTCGACAGGGGGCATCTATGGCTACACCTTC.

The CDR3 nucleotides read TGTGCCAGCAGCCAAGATTCTAGGGGAGTTGTAAAACTGTTTTTT. Its protein is CASSQDSRGVVKLFF. The V call is TRBV3-1, the J call TRBJ1-4; maybe TRBD1 (5 bases). V lost 0 bases and J lost 10, with 15 bases in between. Germline CDR1 is LGHDT and CDR2 is YNNKEL (reference sequence). This CDR3 spans 15 amino acids.

The table lists this clonotype with many counts. J is TRBJ1-2 and V is TRBV7-9; no clear D gene. The CDR3 runs 14 residues. Trimming removed 1 base at V and 6 bases at J, with 12 bases between. The germline gives CDR1 SEHNR, CDR2 FQNEAQ (reference sequence). The CDR3 coding sequence is TGTGCCAGCAGCTTAGGGGTTTATAATGATGGCTACACCTTC. It yields the protein CASSLGVYNDGYTF. The full variable domain, with the rest looked up from reference TRBV7-9 and TRBJ1-2, is DTGVSQNPRHKITKRGQNVTFRCDPISEHNRLYWYRQTLGQGPEFLTYFQNEAQLEKSRLLSDRFSAERPKGSFSTLEIQRTEQGDSAMYLCASSLGVYNDGYTFGSGTRLTVV.

On this clonotype itself: Since no conserved phenylalanine or tryptophan closes the CDR3, a read error is the likely cause. The chain uses TRBV20-1 and TRBJ2-1, with a possible D match to TRBD2 (7 bases). CDR3 length: 15 residues. Trimming left V 6 bases short and J 7 bases short, with 22 bases between. CDR1 and CDR2 (germline): DFQATT, SNEGSKA (reference sequence). CDR3: CSATSDGGRMNEQFS. The CDR3 DNA follows: TGCAGTGCGACAAGCGACGGGGGGCGCATGAATGAGCAGTTCTCC.

V is TRBV27 and J is TRBJ2-1, with 7 bases lining up with TRBD1. Trimming cost V 7 bases and J 12 bases; bases outside gene matches: 6. This CDR3 spans 11 amino acids. CDR1 and CDR2 (germline): MNHEY, SMNVEV (reference sequence). CDR3 DNA sequence: TGTGCCAGCAACCGCAGGGGGTGGCAGTTCTTC. Translated: CASNRRGWQFF.

This clonotype was observed at least ten times. The V gene is TRBV7-8, the J gene TRBJ2-7, with 7 bases matching TRBD1. CDR3 length: 14 amino acids. Trimming at V came to 7 bases and at J to 5 bases, leaving 11 bases not matched to a gene. The germline CDR1 and CDR2 sequences are SGHVS and FQNEAQ. Written as DNA, the CDR3 is TGTGCCAGCACCCTACGAGGGACAGCCCACGAGCAGTACTTC. This translates into CASTLRGTAHEQYF.

This clonotype was counted only a few times. The rearrangement joins TRBV3-1 to TRBJ1-2, with D perhaps matching TRBD1 (5 bases). The length of the CDR3 is 17 residues. V lost 1 base, J lost 7 bases, and 22 bases lay in between. Germline values: CDR1 LGHDT, CDR2 YNNKEL (reference sequence). CDR3 DNA: TGTGCCAGCAGCCAAGTTGTTCGCAGGGAGTGGGGGGGTGGCTACACCTTC. Translated: CASSQVVRREWGGGYTF.

Points on this clonotype: One junction end disagrees with the germline gene, perhaps due to a read error. The V call is TRBV14, the J call TRBJ1-4; no firm D call. The CDR3 has 15 amino acids. From germline, CDR1 is SGHDN and CDR2 FVKESK. CDR3 residues: CASSQIPGEDEKLFF. The CDR3 nucleotides are TGTGCCAGCAGCCAAATTCCCGGGGAGGACGAAAAGCTGTTTTTT.

This clonotype was picked up many times. This chain uses TRBV10-2 with TRBJ2-2; D is ambiguous. V lost 2 bases, J lost 7 bases, and 8 bases lay in between. Per the germline V gene, CDR1 is WSHSY and CDR2 is SAAADI. The CDR3 is 13 residues long. This CDR3 reads CASSEAKSGELFF. DNA for the CDR3: TGCGCCAGCAGTGAGGCTAAGAGCGGGGAGCTGTTTTTT.

With respect to this clonotype: This may be a read error, as it is one base from a much larger clone. This chain links TRBV30 with TRBJ2-5; the match to TRBD2 covers 7 bases. The CDR3 consists of 13 residues. Germline-derived CDR1 and CDR2 are GTSNPN and SVGIG (reference sequence). CDR3 region: CAWSGGGLEAQYF. Here the CDR3 DNA reads TGTGCCTGGAGTGGGGGAGGGTTAGAGGCCCAGTACTTC.

This clonotype was counted ten times or more. V and J are TRBV15 and TRBJ2-7, with a weak D call TRBD1 (8 bases). The CDR3 is 14 residues long. Germline V CDR1 and CDR2: LNHNV, YYDKDF (reference sequence). The V end lost 4 bases, the J end lost 3 bases, and 13 bases lay between the germline ends. The CDR3 DNA is TGTGCCACCAGCAAACAGGGGGGGGACTACGAGCAGTACTTC. The encoded protein is CATSKQGGDYEQYF. Full variable domain (missing parts from reference TRBV15 and TRBJ2-7): DAMVIQNPRYQVTQFGKPVTLSCSQTLNHNVMYWYQQKSSQAPKLLFHYYDKDFNNEADTPDNFQSRRPNTSFCFLDIRSPGLGDTAMYLCATSKQGGDYEQYFGPGTRLTVT.

V gene TRBV5-4 combines with J gene TRBJ2-2, with 13 bases matching TRBD2. Trimming cost V 2 bases and J 1 base; bases outside gene matches: 5. CDR1 is SGHNT and CDR2 is YYREEE in the germline V gene (reference sequence). The length of the CDR3 is 18 residues. The DNA of the CDR3 is TGTGCCAGCAGCTTATCCGGGACTAGCGGGAAGAACACCGGGGAGCTGTTTTTT. Translation gives CASSLSGTSGKNTGELFF.

This clonotype was seen once. This sequence joins TRBV7-4 and TRBJ2-1; 11 nucleotides agree with TRBD1. This CDR3 is 16 amino acids long. The trim removed 8 bases at V and 0 bases at J, leaving 6 bases unmatched. CDR1 and CDR2 from the germline V gene are SGHVT and SQSDAQ. DNA of the CDR3: TGTGCCAGCGGGATCGGGACAGGGGGCTCCTACAATGAGCAGTTCTTC. It codes for CASGIGTGGSYNEQFF.

This clonotype was counted ten times or more. The chain has TRBV5-6 and TRBJ2-1, with D uncertain. V lost 6 bases to trimming and J lost 4 bases, with 8 bases between them. The CDR3 is made up of 12 amino acids. Germline CDR1 and CDR2: SGHDT and YYEEEE. CDR3 DNA sequence: TGTGCCAGCACTAGGTTATACAATGAGCAGTTCTTC. Translated, it gives CASTRLYNEQFF.

The gene calls are TRBV25-1 and TRBJ2-2, with no clear D. The CDR3 consists of 16 residues. The germline V gene encodes CDR1 MGHDK and CDR2 SYGVNS. V was shortened by 2 bases and J by 0 bases, with 10 bases between the two germline ends. This CDR3 is CASSEPPYPNTGELFF. The CDR3 coding sequence is TGTGCCAGCAGTGAACCCCCCTACCCGAACACCGGGGAGCTGTTTTTT.

There are many counts of this clonotype. The J gene is TRBJ2-3, the V gene TRBV15; maybe TRBD2 (6 bases). The CDR3 totals 14 residues. CDR1 is LNHNV, CDR2 YYDKDF, per germline (reference sequence). V gave up 5 bases and J gave up 0 bases, with 9 bases separating them. Here the CDR3 reads CATSYAGSTDTQYF. The CDR3 nucleotides read TGTGCCACCAGCTACGCGGGAAGCACAGATACGCAGTATTTT.

This clonotype has at least ten counts. The chain carries TRBV12-3 or TRBV12-4 and TRBJ2-3, with 7 positions matching TRBD1. Unmatched junction bases numbered 8, after V lost 6 bases and J lost 2 bases. The CDR3 runs 15 residues. The CDR3 here is CASRDGTAPTDTQYF. In DNA form, the CDR3 reads TGTGCCAGCAGAGACGGGACAGCCCCCACAGATACGCAGTATTTT.

This clonotype was picked up a small number of times. This rearrangement joins TRBV27 to TRBJ2-7; TRBD1 matches 9 bases. V lost 6 bases and J lost 0; bases outside the gene matches: 6. Germline assignment: CDR1 MNHEY and CDR2 SMNVEV (reference sequence). There are 15 residues in the CDR3. DNA of the CDR3: TGTGCCAGCAGGTTAATGGACAGGGGCTCCTACGAGCAGTACTTC. Amino acid sequence: CASRLMDRGSYEQYF.

As concerns this clonotype: This may come from a read error, since a much larger clone is one base off. The rearrangement joins TRBV7-8 to TRBJ2-7; TRBD1 matches 8 bases. There are 15 residues in the CDR3. From germline, CDR1 is SGHVS and CDR2 FQNEAQ. CDR3 loop: CASSLASGTGYEQHF. DNA of the CDR3: TGTGCCAGCAGCTTAGCCAGTGGGACAGGCTACGAGCAGCACTTC.

This clonotype was detected only a few times. This sequence joins TRBV27 and TRBJ2-6, with TRBD2 matching over 9 bases. Germline V gene lookup returns CDR1 MNHEY and CDR2 SMNVEV (reference sequence). The CDR3 is 16 residues long. Trimming took 9 bases from V and 2 from J; bases not matched to a gene: 8. CDR3 DNA: TGTGCCAGTAGACTAGCGGATGAGCCTGGGGCCAACGTCCTGACTTTC. Its translation is CASRLADEPGANVLTF. Using reference TRBV27 and TRBJ2-6 for the parts outside the CDR3, the full variable domain is EAQVTQNPRYLITVTGKKLTVTCSQNMNHEYMSWYRQDPGLGLRQIYYSMNVEVTDKGDVPEGYKVSRKEKRNFPLILESPSPNQTSLYFCASRLADEPGANVLTFGAGSRLTVL.

The table lists this clonotype with many counts. Written as DNA, the CDR3 is TGTGCCACCAGTCTGACTAGCCTAAGCTCCTACAATGAGCAGTTCTTC. It yields the protein CATSLTSLSSYNEQFF. V usage is TRBV24-1 and J usage is TRBJ2-1; TRBD2 aligns across 7 bases. CDR3 length equals 16 residues. Trimming cost V 6 bases and J 0 bases; bases outside gene matches: 7. Germline CDR1 and CDR2: KGHDR and SFDVKD.